This T cell receptor beta chain is from a study of Tregs in tolerant kidney transplant recipients. Sequenced by immunoSEQ multiplex PCR; TCRdb stores in-frame clones only, minus some. The sample includes tens of thousands of clones, roughly 90% of them seen just once. Recipients received nonmyeloablative bone marrow transplants from related graft donors, with transient mixed chimerism. The germline CDR1 and CDR2 sequences are LGHNA and YNFKEQ. V dropped 1 base and J dropped 6; count of bases not matched to a gene: 5. This CDR3 region has 14 residues. The sequenced sample was CD4+ T cells from blood (PBMCs), obtained 24 months after the transplant. The clonotype comes from a human patient who received a combined kidney and bone marrow transplant. The T cells may come from the graft donor. V gene TRBV4-2 combines with J gene TRBJ1-1; 7 bases match TRBD1. CDR3 protein: CASSQARGGPEAFF. DNA of the CDR3: TGTGCCAGCAGCCAAGCCCGAGGGGGCCCTGAAGCTTTCTTT.